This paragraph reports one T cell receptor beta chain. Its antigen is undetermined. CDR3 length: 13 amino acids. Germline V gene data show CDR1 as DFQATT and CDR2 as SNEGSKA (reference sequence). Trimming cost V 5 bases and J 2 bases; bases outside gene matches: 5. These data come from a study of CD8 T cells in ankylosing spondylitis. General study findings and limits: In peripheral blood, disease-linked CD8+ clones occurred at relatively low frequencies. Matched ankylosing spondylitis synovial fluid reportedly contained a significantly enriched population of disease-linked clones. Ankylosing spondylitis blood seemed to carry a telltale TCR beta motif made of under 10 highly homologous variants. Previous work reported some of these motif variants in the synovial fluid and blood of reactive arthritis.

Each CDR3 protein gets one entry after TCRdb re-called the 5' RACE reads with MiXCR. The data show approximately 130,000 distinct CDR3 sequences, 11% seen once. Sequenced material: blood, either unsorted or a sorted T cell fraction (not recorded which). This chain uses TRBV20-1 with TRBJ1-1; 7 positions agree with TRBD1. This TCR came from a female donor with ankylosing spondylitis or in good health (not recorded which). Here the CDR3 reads CSALRQGNTEAFF. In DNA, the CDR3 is TGCAGTGCTTTGCGACAGGGCAACACTGAAGCTTTCTTT.